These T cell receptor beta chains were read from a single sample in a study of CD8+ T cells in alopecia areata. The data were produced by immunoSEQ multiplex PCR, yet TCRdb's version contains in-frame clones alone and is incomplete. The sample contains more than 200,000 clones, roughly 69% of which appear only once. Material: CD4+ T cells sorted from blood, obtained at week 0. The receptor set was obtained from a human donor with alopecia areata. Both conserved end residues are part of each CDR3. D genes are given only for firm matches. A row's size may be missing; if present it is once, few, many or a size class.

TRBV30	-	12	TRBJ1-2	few	TGTGCCTGGATCCAGGGGCACTATGGCTACACCTTC	CAWIQGHYGYTF
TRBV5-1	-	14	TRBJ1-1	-	TGCGCCAGCAGCACATCCCAGGGGAACACTGAAGCTTTCTTT	CASSTSQGNTEAFF
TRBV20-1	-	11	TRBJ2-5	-	TGCAGTGCTCACAGACAAGAGACCCAGTACTTC	CSAHRQETQYF
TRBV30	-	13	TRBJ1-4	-	TGTGCCTGGAGTGTCGGCAGGGGTGAAAAACTGTTTTTT	CAWSVGRGEKLFF
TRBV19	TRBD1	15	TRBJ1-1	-	TGTGCCACCCAACCGGGACAGGGGGGGGACACTGAAGCTTTCTTT	CATQPGQGGDTEAFF
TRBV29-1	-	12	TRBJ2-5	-	TGCAGCGGCAGGGGCTCCCCGAGGACCCAGTACTTC	CSGRGSPRTQYF
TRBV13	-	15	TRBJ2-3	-	TGTGCCAGCAGCCCAGGGGGGGACACAACAGATACGCAGTATTTT	CASSPGGDTTDTQYF
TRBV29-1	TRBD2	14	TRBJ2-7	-	TGCAGCGCAGCGACTAGCGGGGTTTTCTACGAGCAGTACTTC	CSAATSGVFYEQYF
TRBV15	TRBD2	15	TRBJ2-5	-	TGTGCCACCAGCAGAGTCGCGGGGGGCGAAGAGACCCAGTACTTC	CATSRVAGGEETQYF
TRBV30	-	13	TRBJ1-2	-	TGTGCCTGGAGTGTTGGGGTAAACTATGGCTACACCTTC	CAWSVGVNYGYTF
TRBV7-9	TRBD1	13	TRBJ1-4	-	TGTGCCAGCAGCCCAGGGGGTAGTGAAAAACTGTTTTTT	CASSPGGSEKLFF
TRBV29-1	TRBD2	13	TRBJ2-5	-	TGCAGCGCTGGCGGGGGGGCCCAAGAGACCCAGTACTTC	CSAGGGAQETQYF
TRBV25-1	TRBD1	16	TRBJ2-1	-	TGTGCCAGCAGTGAGGACAGGGCCAGAACCCACAATGAGCAGTTCTTC	CASSEDRARTHNEQFF
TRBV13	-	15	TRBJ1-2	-	TGTGCCAGCCGCCCGGAACTCGACCGGAGCTATGGCTACACCTTC	CASRPELDRSYGYTF
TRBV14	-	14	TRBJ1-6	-	TGTGCCAGCAGCCCACAGGTGGCAAATTCACCCCTCCACTTT	CASSPQVANSPLHF
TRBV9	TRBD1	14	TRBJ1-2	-	TGTGCCAGCAGCTATGGACAGGGGGCATCTGGCTACACCTTC	CASSYGQGASGYTF
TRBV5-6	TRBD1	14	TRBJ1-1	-	TGTGCCAGCACCTACAACAGGGGGCGGACTGAAGCTTTCTTT	CASTYNRGRTEAFF
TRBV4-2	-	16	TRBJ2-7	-	TGTGCCAGCAGCCAAGCCAGGGACCCGGTTCTCTACGAGCAGTACTTC	CASSQARDPVLYEQYF
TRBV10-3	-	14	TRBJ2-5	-	TGTGCCATCAGTGAGTCGACAAGGGCTGAGACCCAGTACTTC	CAISESTRAETQYF
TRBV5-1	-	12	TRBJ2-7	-	TGCGCCAGCAGCTTGAGTGGCTACGAGCAGTACTTC	CASSLSGYEQYF
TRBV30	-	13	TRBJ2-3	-	TGTGCCTGGATCGTAGGGGTAGTGGGTACGCAGTATTTT	CAWIVGVVGTQYF
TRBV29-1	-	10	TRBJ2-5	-	TGCAGCGTTTGGTACGAGACCCAGTACTTC	CSVWYETQYF
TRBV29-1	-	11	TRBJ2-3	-	TGCAGCGGACTAGAATCAGATACGCAGTATTTT	CSGLESDTQYF
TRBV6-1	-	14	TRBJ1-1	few	TGTGCCAGCAATGGATGGACCATGAACACTGAAGCTTTCTTT	CASNGWTMNTEAFF
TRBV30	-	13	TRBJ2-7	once	TGTGCCTGGGCCTCCCATAGGACCCACGAGCAGTACTTC	CAWASHRTHEQYF
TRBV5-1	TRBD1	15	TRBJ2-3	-	TGCGCCAGTGGACAGGGCTTCACTAGCACAGATACGCAGTATTTT	CASGQGFTSTDTQYF
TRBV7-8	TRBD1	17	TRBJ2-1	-	TGTGCCAGCAGCTTTGACCGGGACAGGGGGTCACACAATGAGCAGTTCTTC	CASSFDRDRGSHNEQFF
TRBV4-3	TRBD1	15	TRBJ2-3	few	TGCGCCAGCAGCCGACAGGGGGCAAGCACAGATACGCAGTATTTT	CASSRQGASTDTQYF
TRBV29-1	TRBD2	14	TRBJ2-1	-	TGCAGCATAGGACTAGCGGGAAAGTACAATGAGCAGTTCTTC	CSIGLAGKYNEQFF
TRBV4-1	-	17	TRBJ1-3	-	TGCGCCAGCAGCCAAGAAGCTTGGCTGGTGACTGGAAACACCATATATTTT	CASSQEAWLVTGNTIYF
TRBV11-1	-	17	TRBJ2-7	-	TGTGCCAGCAGCTTAGTCCCGGACAGCCTATTATCCTACGAGCAGTACTTC	CASSLVPDSLLSYEQYF
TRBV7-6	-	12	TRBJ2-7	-	TGTGCCAGCAGCCTCGGGCCCTCCGAGCAGTACTTC	CASSLGPSEQYF
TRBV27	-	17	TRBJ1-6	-	TGTGCCAGTAAAATTTTCCGGGTTGGGGTGTGGAATTCACCCCTCCACTTT	CASKIFRVGVWNSPLHF
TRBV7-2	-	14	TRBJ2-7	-	TGTGCCAGCAGCTCGACAATTGACATTAACGAGCAGTACTTC	CASSSTIDINEQYF
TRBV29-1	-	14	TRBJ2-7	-	TGCAGCGTCACTACAGTCTCGGGGGCCTACGAGCAGTACTTC	CSVTTVSGAYEQYF
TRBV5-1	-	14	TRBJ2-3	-	TGCGCCAGCAGCTTGTACGAGGGTTCCGATACGCAGTATTTT	CASSLYEGSDTQYF
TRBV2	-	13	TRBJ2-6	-	TGTGCCAGCAGTGTGAATGGGGCCAACGTCCTGACTTTC	CASSVNGANVLTF
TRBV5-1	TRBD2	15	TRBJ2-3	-	TGCGCCAGCAGCTTGCAAGCGGGGGGGCCAGATACGCAGTATTTT	CASSLQAGGPDTQYF
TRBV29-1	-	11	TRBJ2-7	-	TGCAGCGGCCTCTCTTCCTACGAGCAGTACTTC	CSGLSSYEQYF
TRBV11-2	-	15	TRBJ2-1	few	TGTGCCAGTAGACTGATGGGGAGTTCCTACAATGAGCAGTTCTTC	CASRLMGSSYNEQFF
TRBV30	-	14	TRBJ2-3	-	TGTGCCTGGAGTCGAGGACAGACCACAGATACGCAGTATTTT	CAWSRGQTTDTQYF
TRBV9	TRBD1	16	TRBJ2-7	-	TGTGCCAGCAGCGTCTTCGACAGGGGACTCCCTAACGAGCAGTACTTC	CASSVFDRGLPNEQYF
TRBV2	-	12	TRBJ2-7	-	TGTGCCAGCAGTGCAAGAAGGTACGAGCAGTACTTC	CASSARRYEQYF
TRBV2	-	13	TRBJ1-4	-	TGTGCCGCTAGGCAGGGGACGGGAGAAAAACTGTTTTTT	CAARQGTGEKLFF
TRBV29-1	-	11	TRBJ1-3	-	TGCAGCGTTTTACTTGGAAACACCATATATTTT	CSVLLGNTIYF
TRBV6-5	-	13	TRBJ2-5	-	TGTGCCAGCAGTTCTGGCCTCGGGGAGACCCAGTACTTC	CASSSGLGETQYF
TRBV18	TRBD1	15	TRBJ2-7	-	TGTGCCAGCTCCCCAACGTCCCGGGACAGGGGCGAGCAGTACTTC	CASSPTSRDRGEQYF
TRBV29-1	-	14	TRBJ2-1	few	TGCAGCGTTGAAACAAGAGGGGCCTACAATGAGCAGTTCTTC	CSVETRGAYNEQFF